This T cell receptor (beta chain) was captured in a study of T cells after yellow fever vaccination (dated by TCRdb to between 2018 and 2021). General notes on the study: Libraries from fractions with low cell numbers were prepared with the SMART-Seq v4 Ultra Low Input RNA kit. Bulk TCR alpha and beta repertoires were sequenced longitudinally to track T-cell clones before and after primary and booster YFV17D yellow fever vaccination. The cohort comprised two healthy male donors, one aged 18 to 30 and one aged 30 to 39 years. Blood was collected at multiple timepoints before and after primary and secondary immunization, and bulk PBMC replicates and cell subsets were isolated.

The sample's treatment or condition label is to be understood as: live attenuated yellow fever vaccine strain. A standard Ficoll-Paque protocol was used to isolate PBMCs from peripheral blood. Dynabeads CD4 and CD8 positive selection kits were used to isolate the CD4 and CD8 T-cell fractions. RNA was extracted with TriZol from bulk PBMCs, CD4 and CD8 fractions, and dextramer-positive and dextramer-negative fractions. TCR cDNA was made using 5'RACE template switching, a step that added a universal primer site and unique molecular identifiers. Priming for cDNA synthesis came from both the TCR alpha and TCR beta constant segments. Library amplification used two PCR steps, and the second PCR step added sample barcodes and sequencing adapters. Libraries were sequenced on Illumina HiSeq 2500 (2x100 bp) or NovaSeq (2x150 bp). Processing in the source paper ran as follows. Demultiplexing of reads and collapsing into UMI consensus sequences were performed with MIGEC, and V(D)J alignment was carried out with MiXCR. Vaccine-responding clonotypes were identified with edgeR using replicate PBMC samples, with FDR below 0.01 and a log2 fold change above 5 up to day 15 being required. CD4 or CD8 identity was assigned to each bulk clonotype according to whether the clonotype was present at higher abundance in the sequenced CD4 repertoire or the sequenced CD8 repertoire. TCRdb's own reprocessing of the public reads used fastp at Q25 and MiXCR and kept productive beta chains. CDR3 protein duplicates are merged, each entry listing the most common genes and DNA. None of the V and J calls come from the authors' own analysis; TCRdb made them. The sample data list 200,000 to 300,000 distinct CDR3 sequences, and around 6.7% of these were observed just once. The ten most abundant clones make up approximately 1% of the sample.

Concerning this clonotype itself: Its antigen is currently not known. The junction shows a germline mismatch at one end, possibly a read error.

The paper's findings and limits, for the study overall: Only two donors were included in the study, so the extent to which the findings can be generalized is limited. A small share of clonotypes was detected in both CD4 and CD8 compartments, with the overlap likely arising from convergent recombination. Compared with the primary T-cell response, the secondary T-cell response was faster but weaker, reaching its peak on day 5 rather than on day 15. After the booster, most of the clones that had expanded following primary vaccination were detected again (roughly 96% of CD4 and around 90% of CD8), which suggests that memory was broadly maintained. Because abundant contaminating clonotypes from the bulk population could be contained in FACS-sorted repertoires, computational filtering was required.

The source is a man aged 25 to 40 who received the YFV17D yellow fever vaccine. Sequenced material: CD4+ T cells sorted from PBMCs, taken on the day of the yellow fever booster vaccination.

The CDR3 sequence is CSARDRDALGAF. The sequence in DNA is TGCAGTGCTAGAGATCGGGACGCCCTTGGAGCGTTT. The chain is encoded by TRBV20-1 joined to TRBJ2-3; the D assignment is uncertain and may be TRBD1 or TRBD2, with 5 bases supporting each. The CDR3 holds 12 amino acids from the cysteine to the phenylalanine. Only CDR3 DNA remains: 36 bases, in frame from the first base. From the germline V gene (reference sequence), CDR1 is DFQATT and CDR2 is SNEGSKA.